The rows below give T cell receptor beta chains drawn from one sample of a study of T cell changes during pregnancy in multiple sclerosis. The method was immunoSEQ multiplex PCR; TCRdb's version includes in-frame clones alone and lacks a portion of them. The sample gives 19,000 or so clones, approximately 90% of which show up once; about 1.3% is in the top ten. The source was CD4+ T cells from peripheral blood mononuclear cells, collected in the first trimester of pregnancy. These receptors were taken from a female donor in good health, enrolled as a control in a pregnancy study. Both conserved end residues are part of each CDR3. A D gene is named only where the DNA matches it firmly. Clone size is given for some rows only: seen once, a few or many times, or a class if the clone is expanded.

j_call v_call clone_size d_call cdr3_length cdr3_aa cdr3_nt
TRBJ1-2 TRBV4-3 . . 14 CASSQGRSGYGYTF TGCGCCAGCAGCCAAGGTCGGTCAGGCTATGGCTACACCTTC
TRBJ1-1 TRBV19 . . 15 CASSIYTGTDTEAFF TGTGCCAGTAGTATATATACAGGGACGGACACTGAAGCTTTCTTT
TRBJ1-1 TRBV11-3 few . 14 CASSPFSGGTEAFF TGTGCCAGCAGCCCATTTTCGGGGGGCACTGAAGCTTTCTTT
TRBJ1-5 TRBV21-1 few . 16 CASSKCGTESNQPQHF TGTGCCAGCAGCAAATGCGGGACAGAAAGCAATCAGCCCCAGCATTTT
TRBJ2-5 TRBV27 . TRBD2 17 CASSLISGLAAQETQYF TGTGCCAGCAGTTTGATATCGGGACTAGCGGCACAAGAGACCCAGTACTTC
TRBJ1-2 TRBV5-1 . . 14 CASSLRDVNYGYTF TGCGCCAGCAGCCTCAGGGATGTTAACTATGGCTACACCTTC
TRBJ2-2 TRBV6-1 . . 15 CASSVTEGGAGELFF TGTGCCAGTTCAGTCACCGAAGGGGGGGCCGGGGAGCTGTTTTTT
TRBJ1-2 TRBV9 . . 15 CASSVGGTGTYGYTF TGTGCCAGCAGCGTAGGGGGGACTGGTACATATGGCTACACCTTC
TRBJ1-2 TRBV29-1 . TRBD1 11 CSVEQGAGYTF TGCAGCGTTGAACAGGGGGCTGGCTACACCTTC
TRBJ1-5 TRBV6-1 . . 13 CASRDSLNQPQHF TGTGCCAGCAGGGACAGCCTCAATCAGCCCCAGCATTTT
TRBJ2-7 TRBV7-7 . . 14 CASSRDMGSYEQYF TGTGCTAGCAGCCGGGACATGGGCTCCTACGAGCAGTACTTC
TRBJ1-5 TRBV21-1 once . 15 CASSSLRGTEKPQHF TGTGCCAGCAGCAGTCTCAGGGGGACGGAAAAGCCCCAGCATTTT
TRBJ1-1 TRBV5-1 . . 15 CASSLETVTNTEAFF TGCGCCAGCAGCTTAGAGACAGTTACGAACACTGAAGCTTTCTTT
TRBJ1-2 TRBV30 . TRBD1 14 CAWSAMTGRHGYTF TGTGCCTGGAGTGCGATGACAGGGCGGCATGGCTACACCTTC
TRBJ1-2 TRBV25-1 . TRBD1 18 CASSDPGLQGAVWGGYTF TGTGCCAGCAGTGACCCCGGACTACAGGGGGCGGTATGGGGGGGCTACACCTTC
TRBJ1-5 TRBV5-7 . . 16 CASSLGAGRRNQPQHF TGTGCCAGCAGCTTGGGGGCAGGCCGACGGAATCAGCCCCAGCATTTT
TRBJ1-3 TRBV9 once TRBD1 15 CASSTTGGNGNTIYF TGTGCCAGCAGCACCACAGGGGGTAATGGAAACACCATATATTTT
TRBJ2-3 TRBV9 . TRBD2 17 CASSHSERGERRGTQYF TGTGCCAGCAGCCATTCAGAGCGGGGAGAGCGCCGGGGTACGCAGTATTTT
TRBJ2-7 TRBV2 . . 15 CASSTLADRAGEQYF TGTGCCAGCAGTACACTTGCCGACAGGGCGGGAGAGCAGTACTTC
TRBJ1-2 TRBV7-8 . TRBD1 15 CASSLGQGGTYGYTF TGTGCCAGCAGCTTAGGACAGGGCGGGACCTATGGCTACACCTTC
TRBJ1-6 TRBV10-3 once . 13 CATTGQFNSPLHF TGTGCCACCACCGGACAGTTCAATTCACCCCTCCACTTT
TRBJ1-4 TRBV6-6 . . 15 CASRSLSATNEKLFF TGTGCCAGCAGGTCCTTGTCTGCAACTAATGAAAAACTGTTTTTT
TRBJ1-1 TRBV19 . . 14 CASSINQGNTETFF TGTGCCAGTAGTATAAATCAGGGGAACACTGAAACTTTCTTT
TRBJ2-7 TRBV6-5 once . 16 CASSYYPGKRIYEQYF TGTGCCAGCAGTTACTACCCAGGGAAGAGGATTTACGAGCAGTACTTC
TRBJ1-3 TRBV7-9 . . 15 CASSTRTVEGNTIYF TGTGCCAGCAGCACCCGGACAGTGGAAGGAAACACCATATATTTT
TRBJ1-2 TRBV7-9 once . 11 CASSWQYGYTF TGTGCCAGCAGCTGGCAGTATGGCTACACCTTC
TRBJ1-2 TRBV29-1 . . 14 CSVEGRVSNYGYTF TGCAGCGTTGAAGGTCGGGTATCTAACTATGGCTACACCTTC
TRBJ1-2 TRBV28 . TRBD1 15 CASSLGTGNSYGYTF TGTGCCAGCAGTCTCGGGACAGGGAACAGCTATGGCTACACCTTC
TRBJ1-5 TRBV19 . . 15 CASTIGPGGVQPQHF TGTGCCAGTACTATCGGCCCGGGGGGCGTTCAGCCCCAGCATTTT
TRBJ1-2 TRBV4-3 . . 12 CASSVQGLGYTF TGCGCCAGCAGCGTACAGGGTTTGGGCTACACCTTC
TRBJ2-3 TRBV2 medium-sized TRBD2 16 CASLPKTSGSTDTQYF TGTGCCAGCCTACCCAAGACTAGCGGGAGCACAGATACGCAGTATTTT
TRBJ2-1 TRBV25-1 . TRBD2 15 CASSESGTSGRGQFF TGTGCCAGCAGTGAATCCGGGACTAGCGGGAGGGGGCAGTTCTTC
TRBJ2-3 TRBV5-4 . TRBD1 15 CASSLQGISTDTQYF TGTGCCAGCAGTTTACAGGGGATAAGCACAGATACGCAGTATTTT
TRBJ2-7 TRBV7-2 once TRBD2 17 CASTEVGGRAGTYEQYF TGTGCCAGCACAGAAGTCGGCGGGAGGGCCGGAACCTACGAGCAGTACTTC
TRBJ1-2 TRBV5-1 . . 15 CASSLEGQGPYGYTF TGCGCCAGCAGCTTGGAGGGTCAGGGTCCCTATGGCTACACCTTC
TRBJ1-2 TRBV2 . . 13 CASSETGTYGYTF TGTGCCAGCAGTGAAACAGGGACCTATGGCTACACCTTC
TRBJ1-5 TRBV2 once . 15 CASSSDGGTYQPQHF TGTGCCAGCAGCAGTGACGGGGGGACTTATCAGCCCCAGCATTTT
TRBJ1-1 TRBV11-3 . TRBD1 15 CASSKTGVADTEAFF TGTGCCAGCAGTAAGACAGGGGTGGCGGACACTGAAGCTTTCTTT
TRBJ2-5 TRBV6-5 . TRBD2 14 CASKRREGPETQYF TGTGCCAGCAAGAGGCGGGAGGGCCCAGAGACCCAGTACTTC
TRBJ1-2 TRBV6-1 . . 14 CASSEAPGGYGYTF TGTGCCAGCAGTGAAGCACCGGGTGGCTATGGCTACACCTTC
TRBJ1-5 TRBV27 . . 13 CASSLSERQPQHF TGTGCCAGCAGTTTATCGGAGCGCCAGCCCCAGCATTTT
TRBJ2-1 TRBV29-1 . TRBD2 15 CSVPTSGTLGDEQFF TGCAGCGTTCCAACTAGCGGGACTTTGGGGGATGAGCAGTTCTTC
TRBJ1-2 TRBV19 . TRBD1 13 CASSLQGAYGYTF TGTGCCAGTAGCCTACAGGGGGCGTATGGCTACACCTTC
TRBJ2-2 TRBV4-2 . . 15 CASSQEIFAIGELFF TGTGCCAGCAGCCAAGAAATATTTGCTATCGGGGAGCTGTTTTTT
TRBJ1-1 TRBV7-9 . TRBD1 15 CASSAPGQGGPEAFF TGTGCCAGCAGCGCCCCGGGACAGGGAGGTCCTGAAGCTTTCTTT
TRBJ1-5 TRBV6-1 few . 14 CASSELLGSQPQHF TGTGCCAGCAGTGAACTACTGGGGAGTCAGCCCCAGCATTTT
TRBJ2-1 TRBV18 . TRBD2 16 CASSPLREGVYNEQFF TGTGCCAGCTCACCACTGCGGGAGGGAGTATACAATGAGCAGTTCTTC
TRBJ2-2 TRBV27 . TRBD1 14 CASSPTQGAGELFF TGTGCCAGCAGCCCAACGCAGGGGGCCGGGGAGCTGTTTTTT
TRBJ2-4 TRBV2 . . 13 CASSVGQANIQYF TGTGCCAGCAGTGTCGGACAAGCAAACATTCAGTACTTC
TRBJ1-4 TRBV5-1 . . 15 CASSLAAGGAEKLFF TGCGCCAGCAGCTTGGCGGCAGGAGGGGCTGAAAAACTGTTTTTT
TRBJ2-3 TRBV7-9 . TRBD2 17 CASSPRGSGGAYDTQYF TGTGCCAGCAGCCCTCGGGGTAGCGGGGGGGCCTATGATACGCAGTATTTT
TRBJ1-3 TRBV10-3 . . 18 CAISEFHKSGASGNTIYF TGTGCCATCAGTGAGTTTCATAAGTCAGGTGCCTCTGGAAACACCATATATTTT
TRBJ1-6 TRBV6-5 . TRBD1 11 CASKGTGPLHF TGTGCCAGCAAAGGGACAGGCCCCCTCCACTTT